This T cell receptor beta chain stems from a study of vaccination effects on CD4 cells after COVID-19 (dated by TCRdb to 2022 to 2024). General notes on the study: Participants received two doses of either the BNT162b2 or the mRNA-1273 mRNA SARS-CoV-2 vaccine. The full study included around nine COVID-19 convalescent patients and several SARS-CoV-2-naive healthy vaccine recipients. SARS-CoV-2 spike-specific CD4+ TCR repertoires were compared before and after mRNA vaccination in COVID-19 convalescent patients and in infection-naive vaccine recipients. The Oncomine TCR Beta short-read assay on an Illumina iSeq 100 was used to sequence cultures from other donors in the study. Study-wide findings and limitations: Marked clonal contraction was observed in both infection-induced and vaccine-induced clones at late post-vaccination timepoints, consistent with waning T cell responses. Limitations of the study were the small number of convalescent patients and the absence of early post-infection timepoints. Among healthy vaccine recipients, nearly all vaccine-induced clones were SARS-CoV-2 mono-reactive, and only 1 of 255 was cross-reactive with common cold coronaviruses.

As to this clone: The target of this receptor is not known. The sample holds no much larger clone one base away, and base qualities are not on file.

The CDR3, cysteine through phenylalanine, is 15 amino acids long. The CDR3 DNA has 45 bases and is translated from base 1. Relative to germline, V is missing 3 bases and J is missing 5 bases, with 5 bases of the junction outside any gene match. CDR1 and CDR2, per the germline V gene, are SGHRS and YFSETQ. In the ViraFEST assay, PBMC were stimulated with viral peptide pools, and antigen-specific CD4+ T cell clonotypes were then identified by expansion using TCR sequencing. After around ten days of culture, CD4+ T cells were isolated with the EasySep CD4+ T cell isolation kit. Healthy vaccine recipients had no prior SARS-CoV-2 infection, confirmed by negative nucleocapsid antibodies before and after vaccination. Each well held two million PBMC cultured in IMDM containing 5% human AB serum, 8 to 10 IU/ml IL-2 and gentamicin, along with roughly 10 ug/ml peptides. Half of the culture medium was replaced with fresh IL-2-containing medium on days 3 and 7. Unless otherwise noted, each peptide stimulation condition was cultured in triplicate wells. Using Ficoll-Paque Plus gradient centrifugation, PBMC were separated from whole blood and then either used fresh or cryopreserved at -140C. The overlapping peptide pools covered the spike proteins of SARS-CoV-2 and of the common cold coronaviruses HCoV-NL63, HCoV-OC43 and HCoV-229E. The QIAamp micro DNA kit was used to extract genomic DNA from the cultured CD4+ T cells.

Library preparation employed the immunoSEQ multiplex PCR assay. DNA from the CD4+ T cells that had been cultured and isolated underwent TCR beta CDR3 sequencing. The study's own analysis went as follows. Non-productive TCR sequences were discarded, and reads were trimmed to the CDR3 region, with only CDR3s of 7 or more amino acids retained. The MANAFEST web app was used to pick out antigen-specific clonotypes by comparing their expansion in peptide wells with that in reference cultures. For clones to be considered positive, expansion at FDR<0.05 versus reference and all other wells, an odds ratio above 5, and a frequency above 0.1% in two replicate wells were required. Cross-reactive clonotypes were defined as significantly expanded in SARS-CoV-2 spike wells and in at least one common cold coronavirus spike condition. Using the stringdist R package, CDR3 similarity was measured by Levenshtein distance, and unrooted trees were constructed with ape in R 3.6.1. TCRdb re-hosts the immuneACCESS table, in-frame sequences only. Its copies lack some clones; in the studies checked, an unresolved V gene accounts for under half of them, and the cause for the rest is not known. The V and J calls and clone size come from that table; D and trimming were worked out from the DNA. This sample has tens of thousands of clones in its table, and roughly 81% of those were observed once. The top ten clonotypes cover roughly 2.7% of the sample.

The sequence came from a human donor who received a COVID-19 vaccine. The V and J genes are TRBV5-1 and TRBJ1-3; 10 middle bases align to TRBD1. The sequencing here drew on CD4+ T cells from PBMCs cultured with HCoV-229E spike peptides, taken before COVID-19 vaccination. The cell subset or site label of this sample denotes: HCoV-229E spike overlapping peptide pool stimulation. The base sequence is TGCGCCAGCAGCTACGAGGGACAGGGGAGAAACACCATATATTTT. It translates as CASSYEGQGRNTIYF.